This T cell receptor (beta chain) comes out of a study of T cells in Graves' hyperthyroidism and ophthalmopathy (dated by TCRdb to between 2018 and 2021). Regarding the study in general: Peripheral blood was sampled at the time of initial diagnosis, prior to any treatment. To identify distinguishing TCR V-J signatures, a discovery cohort of around 98 patients was used, comprising some 45 with Graves' ophthalmopathy and roughly 60 with stable Graves' hyperthyroidism. Prospective prediction of ophthalmopathy was tested in an independent validation cohort consisting of about 20 hyperthyroidism patients and about 17 patients who later progressed to ophthalmopathy. For training and testing, the 100 or so patients in the discovery cohort were randomly divided in a 7:3 ratio. The study also compared thyroid tissue and blood T-cell repertoires from more than five Graves' hyperthyroidism patients. After blood sampling, hyperthyroidism patients were treated with methimazole at a starting dose of 30 mg daily, and ophthalmopathy patients were treated with high-dose intravenous methylprednisolone. TCR Vbeta CDR3 sequencing of approximately 140 peripheral blood samples (under 45 ophthalmopathy, roughly 72 hyperthyroidism and 17 progressor patients) is reported in the paper. Overall study results and their limits: Ophthalmopathy was separated from stable hyperthyroidism by a 13 V-J signature model, with over 85% sensitivity and about 81% specificity obtained in cross-validation and 80%/75% obtained in testing. In validation, the model predicted progression to ophthalmopathy with approximately 70% sensitivity and 72% to 75% specificity, a median of around six months before onset. Sample size was not statistically predetermined, and investigators were not blinded to group allocation. Most expanded thyroid clonotypes (frequency above 0.001) were also detected in blood, suggesting blood repertoires may reflect thyroid immune responses.

The TCR beta CDR3 regions were amplified from the RNA transcripts. The first round of RT-PCR for the TCR CDR3 was performed with the HTBI primer set and the Qiagen OneStep RT-PCR kit. Libraries were constructed in a second round of multiplex PCR, after which size selection and purification were performed. Paired-end sequencing of the libraries was performed with 100 bp reads on an Illumina HiSeq2000. Per the original workflow: Raw data were processed with SOAPnuke, discarding reads with adapters, uncalled bases, mean Phred below 15, or no exact constant-primer or identifier match. High-quality paired reads were merged with COPE v1.2.5, and unique nucleotide sequences were defined as clonotypes. MiTCR v1.1 was used to align clonotypes to the IMGT TRBV, TRBD and TRBJ reference segments. Only V-J combinations with frequency above 0.0001, covering approximately 99% of repertoires, were analysed. A TCS score was defined as the ratio between F50 (clonal expansion) and ExV (chaos), using BLOSUM62-based TCRdist between CDR3 peptides within each V-J. Welch's t-statistics and random forest reduced fewer than 600 V-J features to 13, which were used in a naive Bayes classifier (R e1071). TCRdb reanalyzed the raw reads on its own, using fastp at Q25 for trimming and MiXCR for clone calling, and kept in-frame beta chains. Merged by CDR3 protein, the rows form single entries marked with the most common genes and DNA. None of the V and J calls come from the authors' own analysis; TCRdb made them. The sample table shows a few hundred thousand distinct CDR3 sequences, and around 16% are seen once. The ten top clones hold less than 3.5% of the sample.

This clonotype has a count of ten or more. The antigen it recognizes is unknown. Base qualities are not provided; no much larger clone lies one nucleotide away. Ophthalmopathy patients had moderately to severely active disease, with a Clinical Activity Score of 3 or more, a NOSPECS grade of 4 or more, and a disease duration of less than 3 months. Patients with uncontrolled infections, other autoimmune diseases, pregnancy or lactation were excluded. Diagnoses were based on clinical symptoms, serum thyroxine and TRAb, thyroid ultrasound and orbital computed tomography. PBMCs were isolated from about 10 ml of fresh peripheral blood by Ficoll-Paque density gradient centrifugation. Total RNA was extracted with Trizol reagent, and quality was checked on an Agilent 2100 Bioanalyzer. CDR1 and CDR2 are read off the germline V gene as SNHLY and FYNNEI. A distance of 12 bases separates the germline ends of V and J, which lose 7 bases and 5 bases respectively. The CDR3 contains 12 residues, cysteine and phenylalanine counted. The read is trimmed to its CDR3 DNA, 36 bases read in frame from base 1.

The receptor comes from a middle-aged woman with Graves' ophthalmopathy. The V and J segments used are TRBV2 and TRBJ2-7; tentative D gene TRBD2, with 5 bases matching. Material: blood. The DNA sequence reads TGTGCCAGCACCACCAGCGGCCACGAGCAGTACTTC. Translated, it reads CASTTSGHEQYF.